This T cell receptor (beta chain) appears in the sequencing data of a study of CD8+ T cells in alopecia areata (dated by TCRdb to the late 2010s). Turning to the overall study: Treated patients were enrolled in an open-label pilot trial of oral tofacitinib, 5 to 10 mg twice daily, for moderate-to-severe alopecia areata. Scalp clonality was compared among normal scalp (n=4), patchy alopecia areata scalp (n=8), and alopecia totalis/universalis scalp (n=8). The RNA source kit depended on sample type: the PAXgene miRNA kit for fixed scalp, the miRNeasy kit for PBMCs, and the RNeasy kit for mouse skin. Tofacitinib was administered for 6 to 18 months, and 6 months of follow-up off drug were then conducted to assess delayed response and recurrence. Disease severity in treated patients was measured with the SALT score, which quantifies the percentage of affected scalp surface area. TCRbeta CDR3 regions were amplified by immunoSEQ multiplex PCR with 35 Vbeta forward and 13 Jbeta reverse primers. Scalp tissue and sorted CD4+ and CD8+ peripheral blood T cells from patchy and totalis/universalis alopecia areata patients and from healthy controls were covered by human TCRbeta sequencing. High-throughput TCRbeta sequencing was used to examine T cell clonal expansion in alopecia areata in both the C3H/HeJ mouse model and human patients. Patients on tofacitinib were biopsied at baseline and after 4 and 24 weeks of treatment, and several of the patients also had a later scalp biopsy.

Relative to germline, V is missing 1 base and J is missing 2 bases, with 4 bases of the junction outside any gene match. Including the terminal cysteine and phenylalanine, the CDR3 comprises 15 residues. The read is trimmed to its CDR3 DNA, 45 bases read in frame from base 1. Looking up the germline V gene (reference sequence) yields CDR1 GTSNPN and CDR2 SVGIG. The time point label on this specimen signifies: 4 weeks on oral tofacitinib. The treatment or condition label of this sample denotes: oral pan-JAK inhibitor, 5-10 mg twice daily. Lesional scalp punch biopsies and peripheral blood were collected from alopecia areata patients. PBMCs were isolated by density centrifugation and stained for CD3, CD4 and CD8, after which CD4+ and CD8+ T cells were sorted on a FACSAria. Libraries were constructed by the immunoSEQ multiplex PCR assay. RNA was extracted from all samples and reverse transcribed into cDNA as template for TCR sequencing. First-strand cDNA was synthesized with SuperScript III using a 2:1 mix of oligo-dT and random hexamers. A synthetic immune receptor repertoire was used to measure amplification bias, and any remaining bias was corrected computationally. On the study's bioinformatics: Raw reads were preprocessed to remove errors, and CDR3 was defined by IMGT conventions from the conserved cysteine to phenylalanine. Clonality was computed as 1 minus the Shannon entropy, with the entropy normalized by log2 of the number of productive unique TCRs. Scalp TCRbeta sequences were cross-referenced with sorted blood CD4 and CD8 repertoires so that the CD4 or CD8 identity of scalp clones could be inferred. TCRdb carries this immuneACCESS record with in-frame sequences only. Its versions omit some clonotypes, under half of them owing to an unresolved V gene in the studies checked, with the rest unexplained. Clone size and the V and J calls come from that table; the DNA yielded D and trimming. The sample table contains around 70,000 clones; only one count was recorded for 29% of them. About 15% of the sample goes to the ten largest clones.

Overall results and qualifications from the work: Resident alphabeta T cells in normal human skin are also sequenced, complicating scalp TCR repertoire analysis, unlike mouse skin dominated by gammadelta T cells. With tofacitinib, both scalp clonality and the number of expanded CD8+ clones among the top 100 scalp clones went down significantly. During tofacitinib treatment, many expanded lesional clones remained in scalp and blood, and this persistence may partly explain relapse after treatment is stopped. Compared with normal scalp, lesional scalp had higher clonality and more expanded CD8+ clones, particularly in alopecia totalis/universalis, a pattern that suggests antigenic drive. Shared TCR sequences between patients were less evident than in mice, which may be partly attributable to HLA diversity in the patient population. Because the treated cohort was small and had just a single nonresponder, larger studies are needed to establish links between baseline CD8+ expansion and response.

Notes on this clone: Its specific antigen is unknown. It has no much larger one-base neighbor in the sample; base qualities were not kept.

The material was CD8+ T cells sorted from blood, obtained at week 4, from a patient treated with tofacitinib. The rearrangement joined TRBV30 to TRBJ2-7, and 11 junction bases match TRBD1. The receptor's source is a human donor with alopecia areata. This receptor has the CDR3 CAWSGGQGGPYEQYF. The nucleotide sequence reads TGTGCCTGGAGTGGGGGACAGGGGGGCCCCTACGAGCAGTACTTC.